This T cell receptor beta chain was identified in a study of T cell repertoires in aging, cancer and after chemotherapy (dated 2019 in TCRdb). With regard to the full study: Donors were distributed across six age groups ranging from 30 or younger to 70 or older, with at least three individuals included per group. Healthy donor control TCR repertoires were recorded over several months to years and showed clear clonal overlap across re-sampling. The complete dataset included 7.5 million to 9.5 million TCR reads. The study profiled peripheral blood TCR beta repertoires from healthy donors and cancer patients to examine immunoaging and T cell reconstitution after chemotherapy. Alongside fewer than 100 healthy donors serving as a reference group, the cohort included some 220 cancer patients, of whom around 91 had hematological cancers and some 130 had solid cancers.

Instead of sorted cells or RNA, genomic DNA extracted from peripheral blood served as the source for amplifying TCR beta rearrangements. As concerns this clonotype: Its cognate antigen has yet to be identified. Per-base quality was not reported, and no clone a single base away is much larger than it.

What the research found in general, with its limitations: The authors noted that the repertoire data do not allow conclusions about immunological memory after chemotherapy. In both cancer cohorts, median generation probability rose over the chemotherapy interval, which suggests that the repertoire was reconstituted through rebound thymic output. Compared with age-matched healthy donors, untreated patients with hematological or solid cancers had significantly lower TCR diversity and higher clonality in blood. In healthy donors, the decline in TCR diversity with age was mainly due to loss of richness, whereas in cancer patients loss of evenness also played a role.

Using a mixed TRB-A/B primer pool, multiplex touch-down PCR amplified rearranged TRB sequences covering the V, D and J segments. Illumina adapters and sample indices were attached to the amplicons through two consecutive PCR reactions run with Phusion HS II polymerase. Amplicons were gel-purified with the NucleoSpin Gel and PCR Clean-up kit, then checked with Qubit and an Agilent 2100 Bioanalyzer. Sequencing of the libraries was done on an Illumina MiSeq with paired-end, single-indexed 600-cycle runs. The authors' pipeline ran thus. TRB sequences were processed with MiXCR versions 2.12 and 3.0.5. A clone was defined as each unique CDR3 nucleotide sequence, and only productive sequences supported by at least two reads were kept. Shannon diversity, evenness, clonality (one minus evenness), and alpha-parameterized diversity profiles from alpha 0 to 5 were included as repertoire metrics. The IGoR algorithm was used to compute generation probabilities of clones in paired pre- and post-chemotherapy samples. Starting from the raw public reads, TCRdb applied fastp trimming at Q25, assembled clones with MiXCR and retained in-frame beta chains. Rows with a matching CDR3 protein are joined into one entry that keeps the most common DNA and genes. What appears here as the V and J calls and clone size reflects TCRdb's work, not the paper's. The sample contains under 15,000 distinct CDR3 sequences, under 35% of them found a single time. Of the sample, around a tenth falls within the top ten clones.

The receptor was derived from a human donor in good health. The donor label of this sample is uncertain. Material: blood.

The CDR3 reads as follows: CAISERSSPIQETQYF. The DNA reads TGTGCCATCAGTGAGAGGTCCAGCCCTATACAAGAGACCCAGTACTTC. The receptor chain draws on TRBV10-3 and TRBJ2-5, with no confidently assigned D gene. The CDR1 and CDR2 encoded by the germline V gene are ENHRY and SYGVKD. The V and J ends are trimmed by 2 bases and 2 bases, leaving 15 bases between them. Counted from cysteine to phenylalanine, this CDR3 has 16 amino acids. Of the read, only the CDR3 DNA is kept; its 48 bases are in frame from base 1.